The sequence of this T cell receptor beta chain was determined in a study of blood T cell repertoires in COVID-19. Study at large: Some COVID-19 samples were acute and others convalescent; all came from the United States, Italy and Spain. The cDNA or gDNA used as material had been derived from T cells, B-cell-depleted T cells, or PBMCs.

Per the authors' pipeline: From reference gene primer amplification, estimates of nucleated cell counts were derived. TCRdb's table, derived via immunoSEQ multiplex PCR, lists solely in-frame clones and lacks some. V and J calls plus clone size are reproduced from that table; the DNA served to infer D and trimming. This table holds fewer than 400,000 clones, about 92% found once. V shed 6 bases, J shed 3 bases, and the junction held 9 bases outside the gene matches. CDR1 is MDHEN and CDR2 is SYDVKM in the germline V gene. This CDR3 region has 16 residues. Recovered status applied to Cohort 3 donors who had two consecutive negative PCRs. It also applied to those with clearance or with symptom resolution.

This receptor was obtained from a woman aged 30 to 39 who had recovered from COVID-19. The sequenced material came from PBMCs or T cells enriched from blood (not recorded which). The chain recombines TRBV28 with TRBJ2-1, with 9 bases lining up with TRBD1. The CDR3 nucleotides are TGTGCCAGCAGGCCCGCCGGGACAGGGTTCTACAATGAGCAGTTCTTC. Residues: CASRPAGTGFYNEQFF.